This T cell receptor (beta chain) was obtained from a study of blood T cell repertoires in COVID-19. About the research overall: PBMCs, B-cell-depleted T cells, or T cells were the source of the cDNA or gDNA that made up the material.

Profiling relied on immunoSEQ multiplex PCR, and the TCRdb table lists in-frame clones only, not all of them. In the table there are 120,000 or so clones, 87% of which are singletons. This clone was seen only once. Germline values: CDR1 MNHEY, CDR2 SVGEGT. The J segment lost 6 bases and the V segment lost 3 bases, leaving 20 bases of the junction unmatched. There are 19 residues in the CDR3. The origin of this receptor is a woman in her fifties or sixties with acute or convalescent COVID-19. Sequenced sample: peripheral blood. The V gene is TRBV6-2 or TRBV6-3, the J gene TRBJ2-3; 8 bases are a match to TRBD2. The CDR3 reads CASSYIPPSSGGLRDTQYF. As DNA, the CDR3 is TGTGCCAGCAGTTATATTCCTCCTTCCAGCGGGGGCCTCAGGGATACGCAGTATTTT.